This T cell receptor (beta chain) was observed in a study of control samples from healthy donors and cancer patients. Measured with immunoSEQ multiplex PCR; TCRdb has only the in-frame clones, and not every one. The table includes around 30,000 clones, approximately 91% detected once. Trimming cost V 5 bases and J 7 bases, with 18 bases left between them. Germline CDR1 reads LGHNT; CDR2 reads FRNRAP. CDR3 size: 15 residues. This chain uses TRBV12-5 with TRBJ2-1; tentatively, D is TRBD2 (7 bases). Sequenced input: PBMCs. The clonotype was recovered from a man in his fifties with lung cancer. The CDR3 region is CASGARGGAENEQFF. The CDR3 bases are TGTGCTAGTGGTGCCCGAGGGGGGGCAGAAAATGAGCAGTTCTTC. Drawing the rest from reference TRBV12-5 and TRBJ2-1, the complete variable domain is DARVTQTPRHKVTEMGQEVTMRCQPILGHNTVFWYRQTMMQGLELLAYFRNRAPLDDSGMPKDRFSAEMPDATLATLKIQPSEPRDSAVYFCASGARGGAENEQFFGPGTRLTVL.